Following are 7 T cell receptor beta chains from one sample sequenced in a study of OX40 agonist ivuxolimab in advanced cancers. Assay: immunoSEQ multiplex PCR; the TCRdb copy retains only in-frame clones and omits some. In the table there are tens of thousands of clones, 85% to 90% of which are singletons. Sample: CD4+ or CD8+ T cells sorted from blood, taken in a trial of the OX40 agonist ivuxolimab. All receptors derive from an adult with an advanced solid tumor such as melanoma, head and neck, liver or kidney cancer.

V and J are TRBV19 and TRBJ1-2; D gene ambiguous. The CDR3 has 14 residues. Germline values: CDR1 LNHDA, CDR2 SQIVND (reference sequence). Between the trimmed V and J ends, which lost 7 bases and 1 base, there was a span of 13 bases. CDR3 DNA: TGTGCCAGTATCCGGCACCAGGATAACTATGGCTACACCTTC. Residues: CASIRHQDNYGYTF. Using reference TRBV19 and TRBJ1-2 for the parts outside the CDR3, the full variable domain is DGGITQSPKYLFRKEGQNVTLSCEQNLNHDAMYWYRQDPGQGLRLIYYSQIVNDFQKGDIAEGYSVSREKKESFPLTVTSAQKNPTAFYLCASIRHQDNYGYTFGSGTRLTVV.

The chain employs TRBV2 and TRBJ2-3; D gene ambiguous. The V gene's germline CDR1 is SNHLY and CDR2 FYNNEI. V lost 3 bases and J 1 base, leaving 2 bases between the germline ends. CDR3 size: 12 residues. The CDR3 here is CASSDGTDTQYF. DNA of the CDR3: TGTGCCAGCAGTGACGGCACAGATACGCAGTATTTT.

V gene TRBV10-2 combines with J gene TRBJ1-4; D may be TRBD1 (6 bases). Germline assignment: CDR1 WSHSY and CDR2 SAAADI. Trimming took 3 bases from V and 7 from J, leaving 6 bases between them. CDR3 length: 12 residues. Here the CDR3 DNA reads TGCGCCAGCAGTGAACAGGGTGAAAAACTGTTTTTT. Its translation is CASSEQGEKLFF.

CDR3 in amino acids: CASSRAGMNTEAFF. CDR3 sequence (DNA): TGTGCCAGCAGCCGGGCCGGCATGAACACTGAAGCTTTCTTT. The chain couples TRBV14 to TRBJ1-1; D gene uncertain. This CDR3 has 14 amino acids. The V end lost 4 bases, the J end lost 0 bases, and 9 bases lay between the germline ends. The germline V gene has CDR1 SGHDN and CDR2 FVKESK.

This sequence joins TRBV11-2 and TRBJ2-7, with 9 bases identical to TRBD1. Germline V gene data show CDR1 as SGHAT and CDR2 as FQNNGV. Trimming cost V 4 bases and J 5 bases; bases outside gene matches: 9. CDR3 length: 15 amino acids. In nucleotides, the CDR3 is TGTGCCAGCAGCTCGACTCGGGACAGGGAACACGAGCAGTACTTC. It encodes CASSSTRDREHEQYF.

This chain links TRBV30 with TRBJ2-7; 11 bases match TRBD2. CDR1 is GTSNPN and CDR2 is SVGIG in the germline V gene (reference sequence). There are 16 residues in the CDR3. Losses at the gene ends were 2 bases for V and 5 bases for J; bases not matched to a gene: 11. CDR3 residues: CAWSRLAGGRSHEQYF. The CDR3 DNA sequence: TGTGCCTGGAGTAGGCTAGCGGGAGGACGGTCCCACGAGCAGTACTTC.

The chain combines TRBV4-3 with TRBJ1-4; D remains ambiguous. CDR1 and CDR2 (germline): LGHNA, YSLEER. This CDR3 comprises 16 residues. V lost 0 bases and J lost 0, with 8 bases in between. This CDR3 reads CASSQDPRATNEKLFF. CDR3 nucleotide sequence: TGCGCCAGCAGCCAAGACCCCCGTGCAACTAATGAAAAACTGTTTTTT.